This T cell receptor (beta chain) was recovered during a study of patients and donors after allogeneic stem cell transplantation. MiXCR, run by TCRdb on the RT-PCR reads, gives a single entry per CDR3 protein. Among about 960,000 distinct CDR3 sequences, approximately 18% were seen once, and the ten largest hold roughly 6.4%. This clonotype was counted a few times. The germline gives CDR1 SGHDT, CDR2 YYEEEE. The CDR3 totals 18 residues. Trimming shortened V by 2 bases and J by 0 bases, and 15 bases separated the two germline ends. Sample: blood, either unsorted or a sorted T cell fraction (not recorded which). The TCR comes from a human donor who was either an allogeneic HSCT recipient or a stem cell or donor lymphocyte infusion donor (not recorded which). It is not recorded whose cells these are; they may come from a transplant donor. The rearrangement uses TRBV5-6 and TRBJ1-6; tentatively, D is TRBD1 (5 bases). In nucleotides, the CDR3 is TGTGCCAGCAGCTTCGGGGGATACGCGTTCTCCTATAATTCACCCCTCCACTTT. Protein product: CASSFGGYAFSYNSPLHF.